This T cell receptor (beta chain) is from a study of T cells in Graves' hyperthyroidism and ophthalmopathy. Points from the study as a whole: Onset of ophthalmopathy came a median 6.5 months after the model predicted it.

Stability of Graves' hyperthyroidism was defined as absent ophthalmopathy progression within 18 months. V was cut by 8 bases and J by 1 base, with 11 bases left in between. Germline V gene data show CDR1 as SNHLY and CDR2 as FYNNEI. There are 14 residues in the CDR3. In the case of this clonotype: The target antigen is unknown. A much larger clone lies a single base off, so this may be a read error.

Researchers amplified the TCR beta CDR3 regions from RNA transcripts. A set of HTBI primers served as the primers for a first-round RT-PCR of the TCR CDR3. TCRdb recomputed calls from the multiplex PCR reads with MiXCR, one row per CDR3 protein. The profile shows a few hundred thousand distinct CDR3 sequences, under 60% of them singletons. V usage is TRBV2 and J usage is TRBJ1-4; D gene unclear. The clonotype originates from a woman between 18 and 29 years old with Graves' hyperthyroidism. The specimen sequenced was peripheral blood or thyroid tissue (not recorded which). In DNA form, the CDR3 reads TGTGCCAGCGTCCCAGGTGTAACTAATGAAAAACTGTTTTTT. Translation: CASVPGVTNEKLFF. Drawing the rest from reference TRBV2 and TRBJ1-4, the complete variable domain is EPEVTQTPSHQVTQMGQEVILRCVPISNHLYFYWYRQILGQKVEFLVSFYNNEISEKSEIFDDQFSVERPDGSNFTLKIRSTKLEDSAMYFCASVPGVTNEKLFFGSGTQLSVL.